This T cell receptor (beta chain) was recovered during a study of cytomegalovirus exposure and HLA in healthy donors. Points from the study as a whole: Across donors, most TCRs were seen rarely, yet some public ones were widespread.

CDR3 length: 16 amino acids. Trimming removed 1 base from V and 10 bases from J; junction bases left unmatched: 10. Per the germline V gene, CDR1 is LNHDA and CDR2 is SQIVND (reference sequence). A few counts support this clone. The target antigen is unknown. Measured with immunoSEQ multiplex PCR; TCRdb has only the in-frame clones, and not every one. Of around 200,000 clones in the sample, roughly 84% were seen once. Sequences were obtained from PBMCs. This chain joins TRBV19 and TRBJ1-6, with TRBD1 matching over 7 bases. This sequence was found in a woman aged 18-29 years in good health and CMV-seropositive. The CDR3 reads CASSIGSTGVESPLHF. CDR3 DNA sequence: TGTGCCAGTAGTATAGGTAGCACAGGGGTGGAATCACCCCTCCACTTT.